Included here is one TCR beta chain sequence, with context. Its specificity is unknown. PCR was performed using 60 Vbeta and 13 Jbeta primers. TCRdb keeps only in-frame clones here, not all; method: immunoSEQ multiplex PCR. Among about 180,000 clones listed, 77% were seen once. The sample is drawn from a study of cytomegalovirus exposure and HLA in healthy donors. Findings of the study overall: In a later analysis, at a false discovery rate of 0.05, approximately 15,000 TCR beta sequences matched HLA alleles. Reportedly, diagnosis of cytomegalovirus status by the classifier showed high specificity and sensitivity. In vitro checks showed that a few CMV-associated chains really do target CMV antigens.

The CDR3 length is 15 residues. Germline CDR1 is MNHNS and CDR2 is SASEGT. Trimming took off 0 bases at V and 11 bases at J, with 19 bases between the two ends. The clonotype originates from a woman under 40 in good health and CMV-seropositive. The sample was PBMCs. This rearrangement joins TRBV6-1 to TRBJ2-5; TRBD1 is a possible D gene (6 bases). This CDR3 reads CASSEAGIRDTLQYF. In nucleotides, the CDR3 is TGTGCCAGCAGTGAAGCGGGGATCCGGGACACCCTACAGTACTTC.